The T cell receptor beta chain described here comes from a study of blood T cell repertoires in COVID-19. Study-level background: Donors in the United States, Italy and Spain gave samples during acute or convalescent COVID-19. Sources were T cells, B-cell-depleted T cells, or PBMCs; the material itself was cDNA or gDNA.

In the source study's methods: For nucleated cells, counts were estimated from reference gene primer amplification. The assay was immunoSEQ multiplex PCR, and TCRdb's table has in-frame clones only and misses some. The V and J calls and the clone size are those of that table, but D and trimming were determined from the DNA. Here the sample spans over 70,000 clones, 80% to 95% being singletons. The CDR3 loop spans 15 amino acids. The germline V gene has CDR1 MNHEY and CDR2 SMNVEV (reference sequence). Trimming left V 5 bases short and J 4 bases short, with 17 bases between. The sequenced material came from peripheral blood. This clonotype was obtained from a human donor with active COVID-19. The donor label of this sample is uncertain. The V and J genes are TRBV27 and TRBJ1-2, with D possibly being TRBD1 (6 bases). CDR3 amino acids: CASSKKQDSVYGYTF. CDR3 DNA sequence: TGTGCCAGCAGTAAAAAACAGGACAGTGTCTATGGCTACACCTTC.